The sequence of this TCR beta chain was determined in a study of T-cell reconstitution after alpha-beta-depleted transplantation in children. CDR1 is ENHRY, CDR2 SYGVKD, per germline. The CDR3 has 15 residues. V was clipped by 8 bases and J by 0 bases; unmatched bases: 7. Only a few counts were recorded for this clonotype. Preparation of the TCRbeta library used unique molecular identifiers. TCRdb redid the calling of the PCR reads with MiXCR, one entry per CDR3 protein. The sample consists of about 360,000 distinct CDR3 sequences, 13% of them appearing once. Sequenced material: PBMCs, taken from the stem cell graft. V and J are TRBV10-3 and TRBJ2-1, with 7 bases matching TRBD2. The sequence was obtained from a human donor who donated a stem cell graft to a child with Fanconi anemia. The CDR3 bases are TGTGCCATCGCAGCGGGGATGAGCTCCTACAATGAGCAGTTCTTC. Its protein product is CAIAAGMSSYNEQFF.